This T cell receptor beta chain is drawn from a study of radiotherapy plus CTLA-4 blockade in lung cancer. The table came from immunoSEQ multiplex PCR; TCRdb's copy has only in-frame clones and leaves some out. The sample comprises 35,000 to 55,000 clones, roughly 64% of which are singletons, and over 20% rests with the top ten. The table lists this clone with a count of one. Its antigen is not identified. The study treated chemo-refractory metastatic non-small-cell lung cancer patients with focal radiation plus ipilimumab CTLA-4 blockade. Trimming removed 1 base from V and 6 bases from J, with 9 bases in between. The CDR3 has 13 amino acids. Germline loops: CDR1 SEHNR, CDR2 FQNEAQ (reference sequence). Regarding the study as a whole: TCR clones from tumors expanded in blood after radiotherapy plus ipilimumab. Best predicting response, reportedly, were early blood T cell clone dynamics, with interferon-beta.

The chain carries TRBV7-9 and TRBJ1-1, with D unclear. Source: peripheral blood, taken from a patient treated with radiotherapy plus ipilimumab. The TCR was taken from a human donor with non-small cell lung cancer who had a partial response to radiotherapy plus ipilimumab. CDR3 protein: CASSLGGEAEAFF. The CDR3 DNA reads as TGTGCCAGCAGCTTAGGAGGAGAGGCTGAAGCTTTCTTT. The full variable domain, rest sourced from reference TRBV7-9 and TRBJ1-1, is DTGVSQNPRHKITKRGQNVTFRCDPISEHNRLYWYRQTLGQGPEFLTYFQNEAQLEKSRLLSDRFSAERPKGSFSTLEIQRTEQGDSAMYLCASSLGGEAEAFFGQGTRLTVV.